Following are 21 T cell receptor beta chains from one sample sequenced in a study of PD-1 blockade in classical Hodgkin lymphoma. Each of the patients experienced relapse following autologous stem cell transplantation, and their brentuximab vedotin exposure differed. This table comes from immunoSEQ multiplex PCR, and its TCRdb copy is limited to in-frame clones, with some not included. Among tens of thousands of clones listed, around 72% were seen once. This specimen was peripheral blood mononuclear cells (PBMCs), taken at baseline. The receptors originated from a human donor with classical Hodgkin lymphoma.

The chain combines TRBV27 with TRBJ2-3; D tentatively fits TRBD1 or TRBD2 (5 bases each). The length of the CDR3 is 20 residues. From germline, CDR1 is MNHEY and CDR2 SMNVEV (reference sequence). V was shortened by 8 bases and J by 0 bases, with 30 bases between the two germline ends. CDR3 nucleotides: TGTGCCAGCCCGGGGCACAGTCCGAGGCACTGGCGTACTAGCACAGATACGCAGTATTTT. This gives the protein CASPGHSPRHWRTSTDTQYF.

The V gene is TRBV15, the J gene TRBJ1-1; D gene ambiguous. CDR3 length equals 14 residues. CDR1 and CDR2 (germline): LNHNV, YYDKDF (reference sequence). The V end was cut by 0 bases, the J end by 4 bases, with 9 bases between. CDR3 in amino acids: CATSRDQLVTEAFF. In nucleotides, the CDR3 is TGTGCCACCAGCAGAGATCAACTTGTCACTGAAGCTTTCTTT.

The chain recombines TRBV4-1 with TRBJ1-1, with D unclear. Deletions cut 1 base from V and 1 base from J, with 10 bases between. The germline gives CDR1 MGHRA, CDR2 YSYEKL. CDR3 size: 15 residues. The CDR3 sequence is CASSQVGRKNTEAFF. In DNA, the CDR3 is TGCGCCAGCAGCCAAGTGGGCCGCAAGAACACTGAAGCTTTCTTT.

V is TRBV19 and J is TRBJ2-1; TRBD2 matches at 12 bases. This CDR3 spans 15 amino acids. The junction had 2 bases not matched to a gene; V was cut back by 6 bases and J by 2 bases. The germline V gene has CDR1 LNHDA and CDR2 SQIVND (reference sequence). As DNA, the CDR3 is TGTGCCAGTAGCCCTAGCGGGGGGGCCTACAATGAGCAGTTCTTC. Translation: CASSPSGGAYNEQFF.

This clone was observed a few times. V is TRBV2 and J is TRBJ2-7, with D possibly matching TRBD2 (5 bases). This CDR3 has 13 residues. V lost 2 bases, J lost 5 bases, and 10 bases lay in between. The germline V gene encodes CDR1 SNHLY and CDR2 FYNNEI. In DNA, the CDR3 is TGTGCCAGCAGTGAACCTCGGGGTAACGAGCAGTACTTC. It yields the protein CASSEPRGNEQYF.

The rearrangement joins TRBV9 to TRBJ2-2; 8 positions agree with TRBD2. The CDR3 length is 16 residues. CDR1 and CDR2 (germline): SGDLS, YYNGEE. Trimming removed 0 bases from V and 5 bases from J; junction bases left unmatched: 6. The CDR3 region has the DNA TGTGCCAGCAGCGTAGGCCTAGCGGGTGGGACCGGGGAGCTGTTTTTT. This codes for CASSVGLAGGTGELFF.

V and J are TRBV7-6 and TRBJ2-1; 7 nucleotides agree with TRBD2. The V gene's germline CDR1 is SGHVS and CDR2 FNYEAQ. CDR3 size: 17 residues. Losses at the gene ends were 4 bases for V and 2 bases for J; bases not matched to a gene: 11. In DNA form, the CDR3 reads TGTGCCAGCAGCTCTGGTATTAGCGGGCGCCCCTACAATGAGCAGTTCTTC. Its protein product is CASSSGISGRPYNEQFF.

The V gene is TRBV5-1, the J gene TRBJ2-7; TRBD1 might be the D (5 bases). Germline-derived CDR1 and CDR2 are SGHRS and YFSETQ. There are 15 residues in the CDR3. V was pared by 3 bases and J by 2 bases, with 15 bases between. CDR3 nucleotide sequence: TGCGCCAGCAGCTCGGTAGGTGCGGACACCTACGAGCAGTACTTC. It encodes CASSSVGADTYEQYF.

This chain uses TRBV5-1 with TRBJ1-1; TRBD1 matches at 8 bases. J lost 4 bases, V lost 5 bases, and 4 bases had no gene match. This CDR3 has 13 residues. Germline assignment: CDR1 SGHRS and CDR2 YFSETQ. The CDR3 nucleotides read TGCGCCAGCAGACTAACAGGGGGCACTGAAGCTTTCTTT. Encoded protein: CASRLTGGTEAFF.

V and J are TRBV7-3 and TRBJ2-1; D perhaps matches TRBD2 (5 bases). The germline CDR1 and CDR2 sequences are SGHTA and FQGTGA. This CDR3 region has 15 residues. Trimming stripped 5 bases from V and 1 base from J, with 12 bases between. The CDR3 DNA sequence: TGTGCCAGCAGCCCTACTAGTGGGTCCTACAATGAGCAGTTCTTC. It is translated as CASSPTSGSYNEQFF.

This clone was observed many times. The chain is built from TRBV13 and TRBJ1-4; 8 nucleotides match TRBD1. V lost 4 bases to trimming and J lost 8 bases; unmatched junction nucleotides: 9. In germline, CDR1 is PRHDT, CDR2 FYEKMQ (reference sequence). This CDR3 spans 15 amino acids. CDR3 loop: CASSSNRGVAEKLFF. In DNA form, the CDR3 reads TGTGCCAGCAGCTCTAACAGGGGGGTGGCCGAAAAACTGTTTTTT.

In regard to this clone: One end of the junction does not line up with germline, which may come from a read error. In the same sample, other DNA sequences code for this CDR3. The chain links TRBV28 to TRBJ1-2; TRBD1 might be the D (6 bases). The CDR3 covers 13 residues. The germline V gene encodes CDR1 MDHEN and CDR2 SYDVKM. CDR3 bases: TGCGCCAGCAGACAGGAGAAGGGGAAAGGCTACACCTTC. Translation: CASRQEKGKGYTF.

V usage is TRBV6-4 and J usage is TRBJ1-2; tentative D call: TRBD1 (5 bases). Per the germline V gene, CDR1 is MRHNA and CDR2 is SNTAGT. V was clipped by 6 bases and J by 6 bases, with 8 bases between them. The CDR3 has 11 residues. The CDR3 is CASRGGDGYTF. For the CDR3, the DNA is TGTGCCAGCAGGGGGGGGGATGGCTACACCTTC.

The chain is built from TRBV30 and TRBJ2-7; 7 bases are a match to TRBD2. The CDR3 contains 14 residues. Germline CDR1 GTSNPN, CDR2 SVGIG (reference sequence). V gave up 1 base and J gave up 4 bases; unmatched junction bases: 7. CDR3 DNA sequence: TGTGCCTGGAGTGCGGCGGGAGTTCGGTACGAGCAGTACTTC. Amino acid sequence: CAWSAAGVRYEQYF.

The rearrangement joins TRBV4-1 to TRBJ1-6, with 8 nucleotides matching TRBD1. There are 15 residues in the CDR3. The trim removed 3 bases at V and 9 bases at J, leaving 7 bases unmatched. In germline, CDR1 is MGHRA, CDR2 YSYEKL. CDR3 bases: TGCGCCAGCAGCCAGGAGGACAGGGTTAGTTCACCCCTCCACTTT. Encoded protein: CASSQEDRVSSPLHF.

This rearrangement joins TRBV6-6 to TRBJ1-2; D unclear. The CDR3 covers 13 residues. The V gene's germline CDR1 is MNHNY and CDR2 SVGAGI (reference sequence). V lost 0 bases and J lost 5, with 7 bases in between. The CDR3 reads CASSYSYVYGYTF. CDR3 nucleotides: TGTGCCAGCAGTTACTCGTACGTATATGGCTACACCTTC.

This clone was counted between two and nine times. V gene TRBV5-1 combines with J gene TRBJ1-4; 11 positions agree with TRBD1. CDR3 length equals 15 residues. Germline CDR1 SGHRS, CDR2 YFSETQ. After removal of 2 bases from V and 8 bases from J, the junction contained 5 bases not matched to a gene. The CDR3 protein is CASSFGTGGKEKLFF. CDR3 DNA sequence: TGCGCCAGCAGCTTTGGGACAGGGGGGAAAGAAAAACTGTTTTTT.

CDR3 DNA sequence: TGCGCCAGCAGCTTGGTGCGGGGAGTTCTCGACGAGCAGTACTTC. Protein product: CASSLVRGVLDEQYF. The V gene is TRBV5-1, the J gene TRBJ2-7, with D possibly being TRBD2 (6 bases). CDR3 length equals 15 residues. Germline-derived CDR1 and CDR2 are SGHRS and YFSETQ. Trimming cost V 0 bases and J 5 bases, with 15 bases left between them.

The rearrangement uses TRBV11-1 and TRBJ2-7; 7 bases align to TRBD1. Germline V gene data show CDR1 as SGHAT and CDR2 as FQDESV (reference sequence). This CDR3 contains 14 residues. The trim removed 3 bases at V and 1 base at J, leaving 3 bases unmatched. CDR3 in DNA: TGTGCCAGCAGCTTTGGGACAGATTCCTACGAGCAGTACTTC. It yields the protein CASSFGTDSYEQYF.

V gene TRBV5-4 combines with J gene TRBJ1-1, with TRBD1 matching 10 bases. Germline CDR1 reads SGHNT; CDR2 reads YYREEE (reference sequence). With 3 bases clipped from V and 0 bases from J, the junction kept 5 bases outside the gene matches. The CDR3 is made up of 16 amino acids. CDR3 residues: CASSWGGQGMNTEAFF. The CDR3 bases are TGTGCCAGCAGCTGGGGGGGACAGGGGATGAACACTGAAGCTTTCTTT.

The rearrangement joins TRBV5-6 to TRBJ1-2; 8 bases agree with TRBD1. V lost 4 bases and J lost 3; bases outside the gene matches: 5. Germline CDR1 is SGHDT and CDR2 is YYEEEE. CDR3 length: 14 residues. This chain's CDR3 is CASSAGQGHYGYTF. The CDR3 bases are TGTGCCAGCAGCGCCGGACAGGGCCACTATGGCTACACCTTC.